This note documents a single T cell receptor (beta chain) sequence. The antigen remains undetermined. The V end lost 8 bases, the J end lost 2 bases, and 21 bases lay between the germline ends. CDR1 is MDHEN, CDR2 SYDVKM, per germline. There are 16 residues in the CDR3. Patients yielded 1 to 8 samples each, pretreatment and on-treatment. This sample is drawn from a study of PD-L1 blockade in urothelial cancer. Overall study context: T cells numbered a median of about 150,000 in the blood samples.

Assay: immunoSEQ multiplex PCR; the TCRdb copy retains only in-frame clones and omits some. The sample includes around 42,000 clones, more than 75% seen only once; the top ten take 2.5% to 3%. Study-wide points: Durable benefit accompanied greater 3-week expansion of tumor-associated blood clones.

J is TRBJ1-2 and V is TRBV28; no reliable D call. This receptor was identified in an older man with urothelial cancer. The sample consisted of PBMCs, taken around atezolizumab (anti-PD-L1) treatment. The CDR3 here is CASVRRHTGANYGYTF. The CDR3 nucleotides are TGTGCCAGCGTTCGACGCCACACGGGAGCAAACTATGGCTACACCTTC.